These 14 T cell receptor beta chains came from one sample sequenced in a study of blood T cell repertoires in COVID-19. Profiled with immunoSEQ multiplex PCR; TCRdb holds only in-frame clones, not every one. The sample contains hundreds of thousands of clones, roughly 80% of which appear only once. Sequences were obtained from peripheral blood. The receptor set was obtained from a woman older than 75 with acute or convalescent COVID-19.

V is TRBV11-3 and J is TRBJ2-5; TRBD1 is a possible D gene (6 bases). Germline CDR1 is SGHNT and CDR2 is YENEEA. Trimming removed 6 bases at V and 5 bases at J, with 19 bases between. There are 15 residues in the CDR3. The CDR3 coding sequence is TGTGCCAGCAGTCCCGGTGGGGGCCAGGGTGAGACCCAGTACTTC. This sequence encodes CASSPGGGQGETQYF.

The chain combines TRBV24-1 with TRBJ2-3; TRBD2 matches 8 bases. V lost 1 base and J lost 4; bases outside the gene matches: 6. From germline, CDR1 is KGHDR and CDR2 SFDVKD. This CDR3 comprises 16 residues. CDR3 amino acids: CATSDFGRGGADTQYF. Here the CDR3 DNA reads TGTGCCACCAGTGATTTCGGCCGGGGGGGGGCAGATACGCAGTATTTT.

V gene TRBV2 combines with J gene TRBJ1-5; D is unclear. The V end lost 6 bases, the J end lost 5 bases, and 17 bases lay between the germline ends. Germline CDR1 reads SNHLY; CDR2 reads FYNNEI. The CDR3 spans 15 residues. CDR3 protein: CASRGMKRADQPQHF. DNA of the CDR3: TGTGCCAGCAGAGGAATGAAGAGGGCCGATCAGCCCCAGCATTTT.

The rearrangement links TRBV5-1 to TRBJ2-2; 11 nucleotides match TRBD2. The CDR3 is 16 amino acids. Per germline, CDR1 SGHRS and CDR2 YFSETQ. The junction had 7 bases not matched to a gene; V was cut back by 4 bases and J by 5 bases. The CDR3 nucleotides read TGCGCCAGCAGCAGTAGCGGGGGGGCCAAGACCGGGGAGCTGTTTTTT. Amino acid sequence: CASSSSGGAKTGELFF.

The chain is built from TRBV2 and TRBJ2-3, with 14 bases identical to TRBD2. From germline, CDR1 is SNHLY and CDR2 FYNNEI. This CDR3 comprises 17 residues. The V gene end was trimmed by 6 bases and the J gene end by 6 bases; junction bases not matched to a gene: 11. The CDR3 coding sequence is TGTGCCAGCAGGTATCCGGGACTAGCGGGGGAATGGGATACGCAGTATTTT. Amino acid sequence: CASRYPGLAGEWDTQYF.

This clone was counted between two and nine times. The chain carries TRBV20-1 and TRBJ2-3; the D gene is possibly TRBD1 (5 bases). V was shortened by 5 bases and J by 7 bases, with 10 bases between the two germline ends. Germline CDR1 is DFQATT and CDR2 is SNEGSKA (reference sequence). There are 11 residues in the CDR3. The CDR3 nucleotides are TGCAGTGCTGAACAGGAAAATACGCAGTATTTT. Encoded protein: CSAEQENTQYF.

The chain carries TRBV3-1 (or the pseudogene TRBV3-2) and TRBJ1-1; TRBD1 matches at 9 bases. After removal of 5 bases from V and 1 base from J, the junction contained 5 bases not matched to a gene. The CDR3 covers 15 residues. Looked up from germline, CDR1 is LGHDT and CDR2 is YNNKEL (reference sequence). CDR3 sequence reads: CASSTAGQGNTEAFF. In DNA, the CDR3 is TGTGCCAGCAGCACGGCGGGACAGGGGAACACTGAAGCTTTCTTT.

This chain joins TRBV11-2 and TRBJ2-2; 8 bases align to TRBD2. CDR1 is SGHAT and CDR2 is FQNNGV in the germline V gene. With 1 base clipped from V and 8 bases from J, the junction kept 6 bases outside the gene matches. The CDR3 contains 15 residues. The CDR3 is CASSLASGSTGELFF. The CDR3 coding sequence is TGTGCCAGCAGCTTAGCTAGCGGGTCGACGGGGGAGCTGTTTTTT.

In this sample, this clone turned up a few times. Here the CDR3 DNA reads TGTGCCAGCAGTGACTCGTCGGGGGTTGAGACCCAGTACTTC. It yields the protein CASSDSSGVETQYF. V is TRBV6-4 and J is TRBJ2-5; weak D call: TRBD2 (6 bases). The CDR3 covers 14 residues. Germline V gives CDR1 MRHNA, CDR2 SNTAGT. Trimming took 0 bases from V and 5 from J, leaving 10 bases between them.

The CDR3, as DNA: TGTGCCTGGAGTGTTCGGGGACTTGAAGCTTTCTTT. Translation: CAWSVRGLEAFF. V is TRBV30 and J is TRBJ1-1; D is perhaps TRBD1 (5 bases). Per germline, CDR1 GTSNPN and CDR2 SVGIG (reference sequence). Trimming pared 0 bases from V and 7 bases from J, leaving 9 bases between. The CDR3 covers 12 residues.

The genes are TRBV12-3 or TRBV12-4 and TRBJ1-1; D not certain. This CDR3 spans 12 amino acids. V lost 7 bases and J lost 0, with 6 bases in between. The CDR3 is CASTLLNTEAFF. CDR3 coding DNA: TGTGCCAGCACCCTCCTGAACACTGAAGCTTTCTTT.

The V gene is TRBV2, the J gene TRBJ2-3; TRBD2 matches 8 bases. V dropped 0 bases and J dropped 5; count of bases not matched to a gene: 7. The CDR3 has 16 residues. In germline, CDR1 is SNHLY, CDR2 FYNNEI. CDR3 nucleotide sequence: TGTGCCAGCAGTGAAGCTAGCGGGGCCATGGGAGATACGCAGTATTTT. Translating gives CASSEASGAMGDTQYF.

The chain links TRBV5-1 to TRBJ1-4; perhaps TRBD1 as D (5 bases). The CDR3 has 14 residues. From germline, CDR1 is SGHRS and CDR2 YFSETQ. With 1 base removed from V and 8 bases from J, the gap between germline ends came to 12 bases. The CDR3 DNA reads TGCGCCAGCAGCTTGTTGGGGCGCGAGGAAAAACTGTTTTTT. This sequence encodes CASSLLGREEKLFF.

The chain is built from TRBV5-1 and TRBJ1-2; D might be TRBD1 (5 bases). V was shortened by 4 bases and J by 2 bases, with 12 bases between the two germline ends. The V gene's germline CDR1 is SGHRS and CDR2 YFSETQ. The CDR3 is made up of 14 amino acids. The chain's CDR3 is CASSPAGVNYGYTF. The CDR3 coding sequence is TGCGCCAGCAGCCCGGCGGGGGTGAACTATGGCTACACCTTC.